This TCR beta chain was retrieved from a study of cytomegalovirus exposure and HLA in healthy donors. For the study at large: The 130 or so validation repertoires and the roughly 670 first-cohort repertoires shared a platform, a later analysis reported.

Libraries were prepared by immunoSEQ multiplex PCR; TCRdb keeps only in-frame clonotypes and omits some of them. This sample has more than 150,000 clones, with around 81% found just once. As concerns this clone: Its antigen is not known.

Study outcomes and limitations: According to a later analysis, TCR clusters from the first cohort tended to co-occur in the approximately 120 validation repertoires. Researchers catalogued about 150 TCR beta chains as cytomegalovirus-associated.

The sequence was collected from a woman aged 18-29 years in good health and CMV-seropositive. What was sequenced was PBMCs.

The CDR3 nucleotides read TGTGCCAGCAGCGTGTCAGGACTGCACACCGGGGAGCTGTTTTTT. The encoded protein is CASSVSGLHTGELFF. The chain links TRBV9 to TRBJ2-2; tentatively, D is TRBD2 (5 bases). The CDR3 covers 15 residues. Germline CDR1 SGDLS, CDR2 YYNGEE. Between the trimmed V and J ends, which lost 2 bases and 3 bases, there was a span of 11 bases.